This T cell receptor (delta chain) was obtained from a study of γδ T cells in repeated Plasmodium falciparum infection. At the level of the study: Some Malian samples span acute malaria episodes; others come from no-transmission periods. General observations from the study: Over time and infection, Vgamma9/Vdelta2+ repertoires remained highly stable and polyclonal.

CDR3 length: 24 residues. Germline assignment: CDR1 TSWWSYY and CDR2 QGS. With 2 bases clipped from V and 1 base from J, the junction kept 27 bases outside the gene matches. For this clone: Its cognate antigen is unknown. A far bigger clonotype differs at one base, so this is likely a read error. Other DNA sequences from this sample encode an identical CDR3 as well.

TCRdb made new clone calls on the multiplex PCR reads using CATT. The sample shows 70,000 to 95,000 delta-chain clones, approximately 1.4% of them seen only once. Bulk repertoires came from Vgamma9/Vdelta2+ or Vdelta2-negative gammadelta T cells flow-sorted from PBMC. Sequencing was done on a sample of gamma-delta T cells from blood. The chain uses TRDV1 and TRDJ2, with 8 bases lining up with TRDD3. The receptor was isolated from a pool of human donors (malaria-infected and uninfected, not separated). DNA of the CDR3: TGTGCTCTTGGGGAATTCCCACCAGTTTTCTATACCGGGGGATATAAAGGTTTGACAGCACAACTCTTCTTT. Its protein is CALGEFPPVFYTGGYKGLTAQLFF.